This T cell receptor (beta chain) stems from a study of shared clonotypes between healthy human individuals. Study results and limitations: Larger richness was generally estimated for naive than memory subsets. Few donors limited the genetic and exposure-history diversity represented.

Germline values: CDR1 SGHNT, CDR2 YYREEE (reference sequence). V gave up 8 bases and J gave up 3 bases; unmatched junction bases: 8. The length of the CDR3 is 14 residues. Worth noting for this clone: Its target is not known.

The assay was carried out at the deep level. Sequenced by immunoSEQ multiplex PCR; TCRdb stores in-frame clones only, minus some. The table shows 2 million to 3 million clones, with roughly 93% occurring only once. Sequenced input: naive CD4+ T cells from PBMCs. Subset indicated: CD45RA+ positively selected. The chain employs TRBV5-4 and TRBJ2-1; 7 positions agree with TRBD1. The sequence came from a man between 18 and 29 years old in good health. Some clones in this sample may be carry-over from other donors' samples. The DNA for the CDR3 is TGTGCCAGTAATCCGGCAGGGGGCTACAATGAGCAGTTCTTC. Translation: CASNPAGGYNEQFF.